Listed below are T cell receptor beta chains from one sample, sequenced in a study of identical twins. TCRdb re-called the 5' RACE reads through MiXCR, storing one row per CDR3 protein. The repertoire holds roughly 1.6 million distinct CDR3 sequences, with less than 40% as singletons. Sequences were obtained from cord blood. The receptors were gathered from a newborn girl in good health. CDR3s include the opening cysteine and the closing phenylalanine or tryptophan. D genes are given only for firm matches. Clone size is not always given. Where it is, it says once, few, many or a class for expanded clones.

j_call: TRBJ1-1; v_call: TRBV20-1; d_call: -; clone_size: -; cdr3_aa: CSAREGGAMNTEAFF; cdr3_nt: TGCAGTGCTAGAGAGGGGGGGGCAATGAACACTGAAGCTTTCTTT
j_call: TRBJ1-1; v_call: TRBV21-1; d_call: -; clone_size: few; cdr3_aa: CASSNRDRGQGTEAFF; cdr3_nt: TGTGCCAGCAGCAACCGGGACAGGGGGCAGGGCACTGAAGCTTTCTTT
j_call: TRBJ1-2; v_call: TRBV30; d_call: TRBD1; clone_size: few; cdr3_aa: CAWVDRGFYGYTF; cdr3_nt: TGTGCCTGGGTGGACAGGGGGTTCTATGGCTACACCTTC
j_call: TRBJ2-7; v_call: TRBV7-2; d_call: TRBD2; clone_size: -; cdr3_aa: CASSFSGSTHNEQYF; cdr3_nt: TGTGCCAGCAGCTTTAGCGGGAGTACCCACAATGAGCAGTACTTC
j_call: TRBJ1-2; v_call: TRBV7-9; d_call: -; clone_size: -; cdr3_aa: CASSLSPTGARGYTF; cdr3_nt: TGTGCCAGCAGCTTAAGCCCGACAGGAGCCAGGGGCTACACCTTC
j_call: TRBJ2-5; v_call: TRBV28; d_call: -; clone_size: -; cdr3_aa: CASMVVARSPQETQYF; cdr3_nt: TGTGCCAGCATGGTTGTAGCCCGTAGTCCCCAAGAGACCCAGTACTTC
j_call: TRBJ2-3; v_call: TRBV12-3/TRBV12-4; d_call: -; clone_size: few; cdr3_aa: CASSLSRGTDAQYF; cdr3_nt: TGTGCCAGCAGTTTATCGCGGGGCACAGATGCGCAGTATTTT
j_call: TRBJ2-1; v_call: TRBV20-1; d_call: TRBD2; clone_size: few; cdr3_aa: CSARVPLAGEYNEQFF; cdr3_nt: TGCAGTGCTAGAGTCCCCCTAGCGGGAGAGTACAATGAGCAGTTCTTC
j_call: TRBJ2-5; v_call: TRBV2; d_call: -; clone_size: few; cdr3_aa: CASAENEETQYF; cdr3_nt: TGTGCCAGCGCAGAAAACGAAGAGACCCAGTACTTC
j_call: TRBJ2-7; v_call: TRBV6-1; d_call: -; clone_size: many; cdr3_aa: CASSESPDPYEQYF; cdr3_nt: TGTGCCAGCAGTGAAAGTCCGGACCCGTACGAGCAGTACTTC
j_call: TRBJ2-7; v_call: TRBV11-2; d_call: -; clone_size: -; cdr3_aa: CASSLIVPPGYEQYF; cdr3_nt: TGTGCCAGCAGCTTAATCGTCCCCCCGGGGTACGAGCAGTACTTC
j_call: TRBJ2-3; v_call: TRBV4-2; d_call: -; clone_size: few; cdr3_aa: CASSQDWGRGGTDTQYF; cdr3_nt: TGTGCCAGCAGCCAAGACTGGGGGAGAGGGGGCACAGATACGCAGTATTTT
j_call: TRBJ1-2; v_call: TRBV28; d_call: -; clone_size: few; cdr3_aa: CASRPHLGGGQPLDGYTF; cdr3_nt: TGTGCCAGCAGACCCCATCTAGGTGGAGGCCAACCTCTAGATGGCTACACCTTC
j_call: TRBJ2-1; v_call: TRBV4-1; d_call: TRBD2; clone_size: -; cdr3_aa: CASSQAIAGGAWNEQFF; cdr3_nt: TGCGCCAGCAGCCAAGCAATAGCGGGAGGAGCGTGGAATGAGCAGTTCTTC
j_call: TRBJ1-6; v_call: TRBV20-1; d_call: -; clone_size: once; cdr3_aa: CSASYSRGRYNSPLHF; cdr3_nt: TGCAGTGCTAGTTACTCCAGGGGCCGCTATAATTCACCCCTCCACTTT
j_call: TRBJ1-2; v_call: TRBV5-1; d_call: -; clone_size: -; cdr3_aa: CASSFEAGVNYGYTF; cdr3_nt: TGCGCCAGCAGCTTTGAGGCGGGAGTGAACTATGGCTACACCTTC
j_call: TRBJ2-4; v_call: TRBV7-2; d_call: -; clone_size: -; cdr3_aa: CASSSEGRAKNIQYF; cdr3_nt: TGTGCCAGCAGCTCGGAGGGCAGAGCCAAAAACATTCAGTACTTC
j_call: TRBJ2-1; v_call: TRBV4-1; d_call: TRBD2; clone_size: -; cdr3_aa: CASSAYGTSGYNEQFF; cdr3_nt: TGCGCCAGCAGCGCCTACGGGACTAGCGGGTACAATGAGCAGTTCTTC